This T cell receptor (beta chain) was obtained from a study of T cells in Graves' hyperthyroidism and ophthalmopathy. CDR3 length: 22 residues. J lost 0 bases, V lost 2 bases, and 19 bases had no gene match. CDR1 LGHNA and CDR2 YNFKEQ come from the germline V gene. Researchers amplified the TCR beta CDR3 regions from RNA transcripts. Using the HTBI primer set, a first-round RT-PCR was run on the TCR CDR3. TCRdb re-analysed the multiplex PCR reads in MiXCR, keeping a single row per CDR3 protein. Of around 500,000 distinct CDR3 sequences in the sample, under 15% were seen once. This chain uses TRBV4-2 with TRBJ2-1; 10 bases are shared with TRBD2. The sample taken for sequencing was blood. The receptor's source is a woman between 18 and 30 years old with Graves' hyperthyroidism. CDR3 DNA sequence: TGTGCCAGCAGCCAAATAACACAGGGGGTTAGCGGGAGGACCTACTCCTACAATGAGCAGTTCTTC. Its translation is CASSQITQGVSGRTYSYNEQFF.